A single sample gave rise to the 14 T cell receptor beta chains below, sequenced in a study of blood T cell repertoires in COVID-19. TCRdb's copy holds only in-frame clones and misses some; the assay was immunoSEQ multiplex PCR. The table has approximately 180,000 clones, almost 80% seen once; the top ten hold approximately 27%. The material sequenced was peripheral blood. Source of these receptors: a woman in her 70s with acute or convalescent COVID-19.

CDR3 in amino acids: CASSQNRGGGYTF. The DNA for the CDR3 is TGTGCCAGCAGCCAAAACAGGGGAGGTGGCTACACCTTC. The chain combines TRBV3-1 (or the pseudogene TRBV3-2) with TRBJ1-2, with 7 bases aligning to TRBD1. With V trimmed by 2 bases and J by 7 bases, 4 bases remained unmatched. Germline lookup yields CDR1 LGHDT and CDR2 YNNKEL (reference sequence). CDR3 length equals 13 residues.

The V call is TRBV19, the J call TRBJ2-5, with a possible D match to TRBD2 (7 bases). The V and J ends lost 6 bases and 5 bases respectively, with 16 bases between them. The CDR3 is 14 amino acids. Germline V lookup: CDR1 LNHDA, CDR2 SQIVND (reference sequence). The CDR3 sequence is CASRGAGAAETQYF. CDR3 bases: TGTGCCAGTAGGGGGGCGGGGGCCGCGGAGACCCAGTACTTC.

The V and J genes are TRBV14 and TRBJ2-1; 11 nucleotides match TRBD2. Trimming cost V 0 bases and J 0 bases; bases outside gene matches: 4. CDR1 is SGHDN, CDR2 FVKESK, per germline. The CDR3 length is 18 residues. As DNA, the CDR3 is TGTGCCAGCAGCCAAGAACCCCTAGCGGGAGGCTCCTACAATGAGCAGTTCTTC. Translation gives CASSQEPLAGGSYNEQFF. Full variable domain (remainder filled in from reference TRBV14 and TRBJ2-1): EAGVTQFPSHSVIEKGQTVTLRCDPISGHDNLYWYRRVMGKEIKFLLHFVKESKQDESGMPNNRFLAERTGGTYSTLKVQPAELEDSGVYFCASSQEPLAGGSYNEQFFGPGTRLTVL.

The CDR3: CASSFGFGGNNSPLHF. The DNA for the CDR3 is TGTGCCAGCAGTTTCGGATTCGGGGGGAATAATTCACCCCTCCACTTT. J is TRBJ1-6 and V is TRBV27, with D maybe TRBD1 (5 bases). CDR3 length equals 16 residues. Germline V gene lookup returns CDR1 MNHEY and CDR2 SMNVEV (reference sequence). V was cut by 3 bases and J by 5 bases, with 14 bases left in between.

This chain joins TRBV5-1 and TRBJ2-1, with TRBD2 identical over 8 bases. From germline, CDR1 is SGHRS and CDR2 YFSETQ. V lost 3 bases to trimming and J lost 15 bases; unmatched junction nucleotides: 11. The CDR3 has 13 amino acids. The CDR3 nucleotides read TGCGCCAGCAGCTGGGCCGGGACTAGAGACTCGTTCTTC. This translates into CASSWAGTRDSFF.

This clone has only one observation. The rearrangement joins TRBV7-9 to TRBJ2-5, with 7 bases matching TRBD1. The CDR3 has 11 amino acids. CDR1 SEHNR and CDR2 FQNEAQ come from the germline V gene (reference sequence). J gave up 13 bases and V 3 bases, and 5 bases lay outside the gene matches. In nucleotides, the CDR3 is TGTGCCAGCAGCTTCATGACAGGGCTGTACTTC. The encoded protein is CASSFMTGLYF.

DNA for the CDR3: TGTGCCAGCAGTGCCACAGGGGGTAGCGAGCAGTACTTC. Its protein is CASSATGGSEQYF. V gene TRBV6-4 combines with J gene TRBJ2-7; 8 bases are shared with TRBD1. Trimming took 4 bases from V and 6 from J; bases not matched to a gene: 5. Germline values: CDR1 MRHNA, CDR2 SNTAGT. The CDR3 spans 13 residues.

This clone occurred a few times. This chain joins TRBV19 and TRBJ2-7; 12 positions match TRBD1. Losses at the gene ends were 3 bases for V and 4 bases for J; bases not matched to a gene: 7. Germline V CDR1 and CDR2: LNHDA, SQIVND (reference sequence). CDR3 length: 16 residues. The CDR3 loop is CASSMGQGARVYEQYF. DNA for the CDR3: TGTGCCAGTAGTATGGGACAGGGGGCACGAGTGTACGAGCAGTACTTC. The whole variable domain, remainder taken from reference TRBV19 and TRBJ2-7, is DGGITQSPKYLFRKEGQNVTLSCEQNLNHDAMYWYRQDPGQGLRLIYYSQIVNDFQKGDIAEGYSVSREKKESFPLTVTSAQKNPTAFYLCASSMGQGARVYEQYFGPGTRLTVT.

The chain employs TRBV27 and TRBJ2-3; 7 bases are shared with TRBD2. CDR1 and CDR2 from the germline V gene are MNHEY and SMNVEV (reference sequence). V was clipped by 4 bases and J by 2 bases; unmatched bases: 6. The CDR3 has 15 amino acids. CDR3 bases: TGTGCCAGCAGTTCCCAGCGGGGCATCACAGATACGCAGTATTTT. Protein product: CASSSQRGITDTQYF.

V usage is TRBV21-1 and J usage is TRBJ2-5; the DNA was not used to check the table's D call, TRBD1. TRBV21-1 is described as a pseudogene. CDR3 length: 17 residues. The CDR3 here is CASSKLHRGQYQETQYF. The CDR3, as DNA: TGTGCCAGCAGCAAACTCCATCGGGGACAGTACCAAGAGACCCAGTACTTC.

This chain connects TRBV11-2 to TRBJ1-1; maybe TRBD1 (6 bases). Germline lookup yields CDR1 SGHAT and CDR2 FQNNGV. This CDR3 region has 16 residues. Trimming removed 1 base from V and 3 bases from J, with 15 bases in between. Written as DNA, the CDR3 is TGTGCCAGCAGCTTAGTCCCACCGGCAGGGGACACTGAAGCTTTCTTT. Translation: CASSLVPPAGDTEAFF.

The chain's CDR3 is CASSQVDRVREKLFF. Written as DNA, the CDR3 is TGCGCCAGCAGCCAAGTCGACAGGGTTCGGGAAAAACTGTTTTTT. The V and J genes are TRBV4-1 and TRBJ1-4, with 7 positions matching TRBD1. Germline CDR1 is MGHRA and CDR2 is YSYEKL. V shed 1 base, J shed 8 bases, and the junction held 7 bases outside the gene matches. This CDR3 contains 15 residues.

The V gene is TRBV5-5, the J gene TRBJ2-5; TRBD1 matches 8 bases. Germline trimming cut 4 bases from V and 5 bases from J; bases unmatched to any gene: 7. The CDR3 has 14 residues. The germline V gene has CDR1 SGHKS and CDR2 YYEKEE (reference sequence). The CDR3 sequence is CASSSDRGGETQYF. CDR3 sequence (DNA): TGTGCCAGCAGCAGCGACAGGGGTGGTGAGACCCAGTACTTC.

The chain is built from TRBV5-4 and TRBJ2-5; TRBD2 matches at 8 bases. Unmatched junction bases numbered 4, after V lost 2 bases and J lost 4 bases. This CDR3 has 14 residues. Germline V gives CDR1 SGHNT, CDR2 YYREEE (reference sequence). The CDR3 protein is CASSFYTSGETQYF. CDR3 in DNA: TGTGCCAGCAGCTTTTATACTAGCGGAGAGACCCAGTACTTC. Together with reference TRBV5-4 and TRBJ2-5, the CDR3 gives the full variable domain: ETGVTQSPTHLIKTRGQQVTLRCSSQSGHNTVSWYQQALGQGPQFIFQYYREEENGRGNFPPRFSGLQFPNYSSELNVNALELDDSALYLCASSFYTSGETQYFGPGTRLLVL.